These 11 T cell receptor beta chains came from one sample sequenced in a study of regulatory T cells in long-lasting Graves disease. Time point meaning: newly diagnosed GD, antithyroid drugs for less than 3 months. The TCR library was prepared using RNA isolated from PBMCs. To make TCR beta libraries, researchers used iRepertoire HTBI primers and Arm-PCR of CDR3 regions. TCRdb reanalysed the multiplex PCR reads using MiXCR and keeps one entry per CDR3 protein. The sample holds a few hundred thousand distinct CDR3 sequences, approximately 19% seen once. In addition, the sample was reused for a study of T cells in Graves' hyperthyroidism and ophthalmopathy.

The sample consisted of peripheral blood mononuclear cells (PBMCs), taken at new diagnosis, from a patient treated with antithyroid drugs. The receptors were gathered from a woman under 40 with Graves disease.

The table lists this clonotype with many counts. This sequence joins TRBV2 and TRBJ1-2, with D hard to call. The germline V and J ends were trimmed by 7 bases and 4 bases, with 16 bases remaining between them. Per germline, CDR1 SNHLY and CDR2 FYNNEI. This CDR3 has 14 amino acids. This CDR3 reads CASTPESGPYGYTF. Written as DNA, the CDR3 is TGTGCCAGCACCCCCGAATCGGGCCCCTATGGCTACACCTTC. Variable domain in full (rest from reference TRBV2 and TRBJ1-2): EPEVTQTPSHQVTQMGQEVILRCVPISNHLYFYWYRQILGQKVEFLVSFYNNEISEKSEIFDDQFSVERPDGSNFTLKIRSTKLEDSAMYFCASTPESGPYGYTFGSGTRLTVV.

This clonotype came up many times. The V gene is TRBV6-2 or TRBV6-3, the J gene TRBJ2-1; 9 positions agree with TRBD2. Germline V gene lookup returns CDR1 MNHEY and CDR2 SVGEGT. Unmatched junction bases numbered 12, after V lost 4 bases and J lost 5 bases. The length of the CDR3 is 17 residues. The CDR3 bases are TGTGCCAGCAGTTCCCCGCTAGCTAGCGGGATTAACAATGAGCAGTTCTTC. Translating gives CASSSPLASGINNEQFF.

This clonotype has ten or more counts. This rearrangement joins TRBV2 to TRBJ2-7; D is ambiguous. Trimming stripped 7 bases from V and 0 bases from J, with 10 bases between. CDR3 length: 13 residues. Germline lookup yields CDR1 SNHLY and CDR2 FYNNEI. CDR3 coding DNA: TGTGCCAGCAAAAGCCCGAGCTCCTACGAGCAGTACTTC. As protein: CASKSPSSYEQYF.

This chain links TRBV7-3 with TRBJ1-6; D perhaps matches TRBD1 (6 bases). Trimming cost V 4 bases and J 10 bases, with 17 bases left between them. The CDR3 spans 15 residues. CDR1 and CDR2 (germline): SGHTA, FQGTGA. The CDR3 region is CASSSNREGGSPLHF. CDR3 bases: TGTGCCAGCAGCTCCAACAGGGAAGGAGGATCACCCCTCCACTTT.

This clonotype came up many times. The rearrangement uses TRBV7-8 and TRBJ2-3; 8 nucleotides agree with TRBD1. With V trimmed by 3 bases and J by 4 bases, 6 bases remained unmatched. This CDR3 region has 15 residues. Germline CDR1 SGHVS, CDR2 FQNEAQ. CDR3 DNA: TGTGCCAGCAGCTTCAAGGGACAGGTGGCAGATACGCAGTATTTT. Its translation: CASSFKGQVADTQYF.

This clonotype was found many times. This chain connects TRBV28 to TRBJ1-2; the D gene is possibly TRBD1 (6 bases). Germline V gene sequence: CDR1 MDHEN, CDR2 SYDVKM. V was pared by 7 bases and J by 6 bases, with 18 bases between. The CDR3 covers 14 residues. The CDR3 loop is CASMEGVPGDGYTF. CDR3 DNA: TGTGCCAGCATGGAGGGGGTGCCGGGGGATGGCTACACCTTC.

This clonotype occurred many times. This rearrangement joins TRBV20-1 to TRBJ2-3; TRBD2 is a possible D gene (5 bases). CDR3 length equals 12 residues. V was pared by 6 bases and J by 8 bases, with 15 bases between. Germline assignment: CDR1 DFQATT and CDR2 SNEGSKA (reference sequence). The CDR3 DNA follows: TGCAGTGCCGCTGGGAGTATGGGTACGCAGTATTTT. It encodes CSAAGSMGTQYF.

This clonotype was observed many times. A read error may produce the germline difference seen at one junction end. V and J are TRBV3-1 and TRBJ2-3; weak D call: TRBD1 (5 bases). The CDR3 loop spans 15 amino acids. The germline gives CDR1 LGHDT, CDR2 YNNKEL (reference sequence). The CDR3 coding sequence is TGTGCCAGCACCCAAACAGGAGCCGTCACAGATACGCAGTATTTT. Its translation is CASTQTGAVTDTQYF.

Remarks on this clonotype: The germline gene is not matched at one end of the junction; a read error may be the cause. The chain couples TRBV4-1 to TRBJ2-2; 12 bases fit TRBD2. The CDR3 is 16 amino acids. The germline CDR1 and CDR2 sequences are MGHRA and YSYEKL. The CDR3 DNA reads TGCGCCAGCAGCCTGACTAGCGGGGGACCCACCGGGGAGCTGTCTTTT. Amino acid sequence: CASSLTSGGPTGELSF.

This clonotype was detected many times. The CDR3: CAISEGRATNEKLFF. CDR3 DNA: TGTGCCATCAGTGAGGGGCGGGCAACTAATGAAAAACTGTTTTTT. The gene calls are TRBV10-3 and TRBJ1-4; D ambiguous. The CDR3 covers 15 residues. Germline loops: CDR1 ENHRY, CDR2 SYGVKD. V was clipped by 2 bases and J by 0 bases, with 7 bases between them.

This clonotype was counted at least ten times. The chain has TRBV18 and TRBJ1-4, with a weak D call TRBD1 (6 bases). The germline CDR1 and CDR2 sequences are KGHSH and LQKENI. Trimming took 2 bases from V and 11 from J, leaving 12 bases between them. This CDR3 region has 13 residues. CDR3 residues: CASSPGGGEKLFF. The CDR3 region has the DNA TGTGCCAGCTCACCAGGGGGGGGCGAGAAACTGTTTTTT.